The 8 T cell receptor beta chains given below trace back to one sample, sequenced in a study of cytomegalovirus exposure and HLA in healthy donors. PCR used 60 Vbeta primers and 13 Jbeta primers. Profiling relied on immunoSEQ multiplex PCR, and the TCRdb table lists in-frame clones only, not all of them. The table includes about 250,000 clones, 80% to 95% detected once. Sequenced material: PBMCs. The receptors shown here come from a girl aged 2 to 10 in good health and CMV-seronegative.

This chain joins TRBV2 and TRBJ2-5; 8 bases align to TRBD2. This CDR3 has 15 residues. The V and J ends lost 6 bases and 1 base, in that order; junction bases with no gene match: 7. Per the germline V gene, CDR1 is SNHLY and CDR2 is FYNNEI. The DNA for the CDR3 is TGTGCCAGCAGGGGGAGCGGGGGACTCCAAGAGACCCAGTACTTC. This translates into CASRGSGGLQETQYF.

V is TRBV6-5 and J is TRBJ1-3; TRBD1 aligns across 7 bases. CDR3 length equals 14 residues. From germline, CDR1 is MNHEY and CDR2 SVGAGI. Trimming took 6 bases from V and 1 from J; bases not matched to a gene: 3. CDR3 sequence: CASSRGQSGNTIYF. The CDR3 DNA sequence: TGTGCCAGCAGCCGGGGACAGTCTGGAAACACCATATATTTT.

V and J are TRBV27 and TRBJ1-5; TRBD1 agrees at 7 bases. Germline trimming cut 4 bases from V and 0 bases from J; bases unmatched to any gene: 3. CDR1 MNHEY and CDR2 SMNVEV come from the germline V gene (reference sequence). CDR3 length: 15 amino acids. The CDR3 DNA reads TGTGCCAGCAGTTATACAGGGGATAGCAATCAGCCCCAGCATTTT. It is translated as CASSYTGDSNQPQHF.

This chain connects TRBV5-6 to TRBJ2-5, with D tentatively TRBD1 (5 bases). CDR3 length: 14 residues. CDR1 is SGHDT and CDR2 is YYEEEE in the germline V gene. Trimming removed 2 bases from V and 1 base from J, with 9 bases in between. Written as DNA, the CDR3 is TGTGCCAGCAGCTTCTTGACAGCCCAAGAGACCCAGTACTTC. This gives the protein CASSFLTAQETQYF.

This clone was seen only a few times. The chain uses TRBV19 and TRBJ2-1; 7 nucleotides line up with TRBD1. The CDR3 extends over 16 amino acids. Germline values: CDR1 LNHDA, CDR2 SQIVND (reference sequence). V lost 4 bases and J lost 0; bases outside the gene matches: 6. CDR3 in DNA: TGTGCCAGTAGTACCCGACAGGGTAGCTCCTACAATGAGCAGTTCTTC. As protein: CASSTRQGSSYNEQFF. Supplemented by reference TRBV19 and TRBJ2-1, the full variable domain reads DGGITQSPKYLFRKEGQNVTLSCEQNLNHDAMYWYRQDPGQGLRLIYYSQIVNDFQKGDIAEGYSVSREKKESFPLTVTSAQKNPTAFYLCASSTRQGSSYNEQFFGPGTRLTVL.

V and J are TRBV19 and TRBJ2-3; 8 bases are a match to TRBD2. The germline V gene has CDR1 LNHDA and CDR2 SQIVND (reference sequence). The CDR3 is 16 residues long. V lost 7 bases and J lost 1; bases outside the gene matches: 10. Here the CDR3 reads CASTTIKAGGTDTQYF. CDR3 DNA: TGTGCCAGTACCACAATCAAAGCGGGAGGCACAGATACGCAGTATTTT.

The chain employs TRBV6-1 and TRBJ1-1; D gene unclear. CDR1 is MNHNS, CDR2 SASEGT, per germline. Trimming pared 6 bases from V and 0 bases from J, leaving 5 bases between. This CDR3 comprises 12 residues. This CDR3 is CASRRLNTEAFF. The DNA of the CDR3 is TGTGCCAGCAGACGGTTGAACACTGAAGCTTTCTTT.

The CDR3 spells CASSVELGRAGGVFEQFF. CDR3 nucleotide sequence: TGTGCCAGCAGCGTAGAACTAGGGAGAGCGGGAGGAGTCTTCGAGCAGTTCTTC. V and J are TRBV9 and TRBJ2-1, with 9 bases matching TRBD2. J gave up 10 bases and V 0 bases, and 17 bases lay outside the gene matches. This CDR3 region has 18 residues. In germline, CDR1 is SGDLS, CDR2 YYNGEE.